Following are 26 T cell receptor beta chains from one sample sequenced in a study of identical twins (dated by TCRdb to about 2016). Library preparation employed 5' RACE. TCRdb records Illumina HiSeq 2000 as the sequencer. Using fastp trimming at Q25 and MiXCR clonotype assembly, TCRdb reanalyzed the public sequencing data and kept in-frame beta chains. For every CDR3 protein sequence, its rows merge into one entry that carries the most common genes and DNA. The sample yields roughly 1,500,000 distinct CDR3 sequences; less than 40% were counted once. Around 0.3% of the sample comes from the top ten. What was sequenced was cord blood. The receptors come from a newborn girl in good health.

The genes are TRBV7-6 and TRBJ1-1; maybe TRBD1 (5 bases). The germline CDR1 and CDR2 sequences are SGHVS and FNYEAQ. The ends were cut back, 1 base at V and 5 bases at J, with 11 bases in the middle. The CDR3 spans 14 residues. This CDR3 reads CASSLVVWGTEAFF. For the CDR3, the DNA is TGTGCCAGCAGCTTAGTGGTTTGGGGGACTGAAGCTTTCTTT.

Ten or more counts support this clonotype. The chain carries TRBV6-6 and TRBJ1-2, with D possibly being TRBD1 (6 bases). The germline V gene has CDR1 MNHNY and CDR2 SVGAGI (reference sequence). The CDR3 covers 14 residues. V was cut by 2 bases and J by 6 bases, with 13 bases left in between. The CDR3 sequence: CASSYRGGVNGYTF. The CDR3 DNA follows: TGTGCCAGCAGTTACAGGGGGGGTGTAAATGGCTACACCTTC.

This clonotype was seen only a few times. The chain joins TRBV12-3 or TRBV12-4 to TRBJ1-2; D ambiguous. This CDR3 has 13 amino acids. V was pared by 2 bases and J by 0 bases, with 4 bases between. CDR3 residues: CASSLMTNYGYTF. For the CDR3, the DNA is TGTGCCAGCAGTTTAATGACTAACTATGGCTACACCTTC.

The V and J genes are TRBV12-3 or TRBV12-4 and TRBJ2-3; a possible D gene is TRBD2 (6 bases). V lost 1 base and J lost 0, with 14 bases in between. This CDR3 has 17 residues. This chain's CDR3 is CASSLGLVRSSTDTQYF. The CDR3 DNA is TGTGCCAGCAGTTTAGGACTAGTACGTTCGAGCACAGATACGCAGTATTTT.

On this clonotype itself: A read error may account for a junction end that differs from germline. The chain uses TRBV27 and TRBJ2-1; 7 nucleotides align to TRBD2. CDR3 length: 19 amino acids. The germline V gene encodes CDR1 MNHEY and CDR2 SMNVEV (reference sequence). The CDR3 here is CASSLFPHSGRQSYNGQFF. CDR3 nucleotide sequence: TGTGCCAGCAGTTTATTCCCCCATAGCGGGCGGCAAAGTTACAATGGGCAGTTCTTC.

This sequence joins TRBV10-3 and TRBJ1-5; 7 positions agree with TRBD1. Germline CDR1 and CDR2: ENHRY and SYGVKD. J gave up 0 bases and V 9 bases, and 2 bases lay outside the gene matches. The CDR3 runs to 13 residues. The CDR3 spells CAIQGVSNQPQHF. As DNA, the CDR3 is TGTGCCATTCAGGGGGTTAGCAATCAGCCCCAGCATTTT.

The chain links TRBV10-3 to TRBJ2-3; tentatively, D is TRBD1 or TRBD2 (5 bases each). The CDR3 extends over 13 amino acids. V lost 6 bases and J lost 5, with 12 bases in between. Germline CDR1 ENHRY, CDR2 SYGVKD. CDR3 nucleotide sequence: TGTGCCATCAGCGGGACGGCCGGAGATACGCAGTATTTT. Residues: CAISGTAGDTQYF.

The chain links TRBV28 to TRBJ2-4, with 8 positions matching TRBD1. This CDR3 is 18 amino acids long. Germline V CDR1 and CDR2: MDHEN, SYDVKM. V was clipped by 3 bases and J by 0 bases; unmatched bases: 10. The DNA of the CDR3 is TGTGCCAGCAGTTTCCCGAGGGACAGGCGACTAGCCAAAAACATTCAGTACTTC. Encoded protein: CASSFPRDRRLAKNIQYF.

This clonotype occurred a few times. The chain uses TRBV3-1 and TRBJ2-3; the D is unclear. With 0 bases removed from V and 3 bases from J, the gap between germline ends came to 10 bases. The CDR3 has 15 amino acids. Germline-derived CDR1 and CDR2 are LGHDT and YNNKEL (reference sequence). The CDR3 DNA sequence: TGTGCCAGCAGCCAAGAAATAGCCGATACAGATACGCAGTATTTT. This translates into CASSQEIADTDTQYF.

The V and J genes are TRBV12-3 or TRBV12-4 and TRBJ2-2, with TRBD1 as a possible D gene (5 bases). V shed 7 bases and J shed 0 bases, with 9 bases lying between them. The CDR3 is 14 residues long. The CDR3 DNA follows: TGTGCCAGCAACGCAGGGACGAACACCGGGGAGCTGTTTTTT. Residues: CASNAGTNTGELFF.

This clonotype was counted a few times. The J gene is TRBJ2-3, the V gene TRBV29-1; 7 nucleotides align to TRBD2. Germline trimming cut 0 bases from V and 0 bases from J; bases unmatched to any gene: 12. Germline V gene data show CDR1 as SQVTM and CDR2 as ANQGSEA. CDR3 length: 18 amino acids. CDR3 bases: TGCAGCGTTGAAGATTTACCCCGGACTAGATGGAGCACAGATACGCAGTATTTT. Amino acids: CSVEDLPRTRWSTDTQYF.

The chain is built from TRBV12-3 or TRBV12-4 and TRBJ1-5; 12 bases map to TRBD1. The J segment lost 7 bases and the V segment lost 5 bases, leaving 12 bases of the junction unmatched. This CDR3 comprises 17 residues. DNA of the CDR3: TGTGCCAGCAGTCCCACCGGGACAGGGGGCGCGTGGCAGCCCCAGCATTTT. It yields the protein CASSPTGTGGAWQPQHF.

This clonotype appeared a few times. V usage is TRBV20-1 and J usage is TRBJ2-7, with 12 positions matching TRBD2. V shed 6 bases, J shed 7 bases, and the junction held 10 bases outside the gene matches. The CDR3 loop spans 14 amino acids. Germline V CDR1 and CDR2: DFQATT, SNEGSKA (reference sequence). The CDR3 DNA is TGCAGTGCCCACGGACTAGCGGGGCCCAATGAGCAGTACTTC. As protein: CSAHGLAGPNEQYF.

A remark on this clonotype: Germline and junction disagree at one end, which may indicate a read error. The V gene is TRBV7-7, the J gene TRBJ2-2, with D possibly matching TRBD2 (5 bases). The CDR3 runs to 18 residues. Looked up from germline, CDR1 is SSHAT and CDR2 is FNYEAQ (reference sequence). The CDR3 DNA reads as TGTGCTAGCAGCTTAGGCGAGCGTGAAATCGGGGACACCGGGGAGCTGTTTTTT. It is translated as CASSLGEREIGDTGELFF.

The chain combines TRBV12-3 or TRBV12-4 with TRBJ2-3; 9 bases match TRBD1. The CDR3 loop spans 14 amino acids. Trimming cost V 6 bases and J 6 bases; bases outside gene matches: 7. The CDR3 DNA sequence: TGTGCCAGCAGACGCGGACAGGGGTGGGATACGCAGTATTTT. Translating it yields CASRRGQGWDTQYF.

In this sample, this clonotype turned up a few times. The chain uses TRBV2 and TRBJ2-7; 7 bases match TRBD1. CDR1 is SNHLY, CDR2 FYNNEI, per germline. The V gene end was trimmed by 6 bases and the J gene end by 2 bases; junction bases not matched to a gene: 7. The CDR3 is 14 residues long. This CDR3 reads CASRRTGRAYEQYF. The CDR3 region has the DNA TGTGCCAGCAGACGGACAGGACGCGCCTACGAGCAGTACTTC. Variable domain in full (rest from reference TRBV2 and TRBJ2-7): EPEVTQTPSHQVTQMGQEVILRCVPISNHLYFYWYRQILGQKVEFLVSFYNNEISEKSEIFDDQFSVERPDGSNFTLKIRSTKLEDSAMYFCASRRTGRAYEQYFGPGTRLTVT.

The J gene is TRBJ1-2, the V gene TRBV28, with D uncertain. Trimming pared 9 bases from V and 4 bases from J, leaving 21 bases between. CDR1 MDHEN and CDR2 SYDVKM come from the germline V gene. The CDR3 sequence is 15 residues long. The CDR3 protein is CARYPTRADRYGYTF. CDR3 bases: TGTGCCAGATATCCAACTCGGGCAGACCGCTATGGCTACACCTTC.

This clonotype was counted once. The chain couples TRBV6-4 to TRBJ1-6, with 9 bases matching TRBD1. The V gene's germline CDR1 is MRHNA and CDR2 SNTAGT. The CDR3 covers 13 residues. V was clipped by 11 bases and J by 6 bases; unmatched bases: 5. This CDR3 is CADTGGGNSPLHF. The DNA for the CDR3 is TGTGCCGACACAGGGGGCGGTAATTCACCCCTCCACTTT.

J is TRBJ2-7 and V is TRBV2, with TRBD2 as a possible D gene (6 bases). Trimming shortened V by 6 bases and J by 5 bases, and 11 bases separated the two germline ends. There are 12 residues in the CDR3. Germline assignment: CDR1 SNHLY and CDR2 FYNNEI. The DNA of the CDR3 is TGTGCCAGCAGGGAGGGTCCCCACGAGCAGTACTTC. This gives the protein CASREGPHEQYF.

The rearrangement joins TRBV4-2 to TRBJ2-1, with TRBD2 matching 12 bases. This CDR3 is 15 amino acids long. The germline gives CDR1 LGHNA, CDR2 YNFKEQ. V lost 6 bases, J lost 5 bases, and 5 bases stayed unmatched. The CDR3 DNA reads TGTGCCAGCAGACTAGCGGGAGGAAAGAACAATGAGCAGTTCTTC. Translated: CASRLAGGKNNEQFF.

This clonotype occurred a few times. J is TRBJ1-1 and V is TRBV5-1, with D perhaps TRBD1 (5 bases). The ends were cut back, 0 bases at V and 7 bases at J, with 10 bases in the middle. Germline V gives CDR1 SGHRS, CDR2 YFSETQ. The CDR3 length is 13 residues. The DNA of the CDR3 is TGCGCCAGCAGCTTGGAGCAGGGCCGTGAAGCTTTCTTT. Amino acid sequence: CASSLEQGREAFF.

This chain joins TRBV20-1 and TRBJ1-2; 7 bases line up with TRBD1. V lost 6 bases and J lost 5; bases outside the gene matches: 12. The germline CDR1 and CDR2 sequences are DFQATT and SNEGSKA (reference sequence). This CDR3 is 14 amino acids long. CDR3 region: CSAKPGQVRYGYTF. CDR3 coding DNA: TGCAGTGCAAAACCCGGACAGGTTCGGTATGGCTACACCTTC.

The CDR3 DNA is TGTGCCACCGCTAGCGGGACCCACAATGAGCAGTTCTTC. Translation gives CATASGTHNEQFF. This chain uses TRBV24-1 with TRBJ2-1; 9 bases fit TRBD2. J was trimmed by 5 bases and V by 9 bases; bases with no gene match: 4. CDR3 length equals 13 residues. Germline assignment: CDR1 KGHDR and CDR2 SFDVKD.

As for this clonotype: The junction shows a germline mismatch at one end, possibly a read error. J is TRBJ1-5 and V is TRBV20-1, with a tentative D call TRBD1 (6 bases). This CDR3 is built from 14 residues. Germline values: CDR1 DFQATT, CDR2 SNEGSKA (reference sequence). The CDR3: CGAHPRQGNQPQHF. The CDR3 DNA sequence: TGCGGTGCCCATCCCCGACAGGGCAATCAGCCCCAGCATTTT.

The chain is built from TRBV12-3 or TRBV12-4 and TRBJ2-5; D not certain. This CDR3 is built from 15 residues. The germline V and J ends were trimmed by 4 bases and 11 bases, with 23 bases remaining between them. The CDR3 protein is CASSYRASRMNEQYF. CDR3 nucleotides: TGTGCCAGCAGTTACCGGGCATCAAGGATGAATGAGCAGTACTTC.

This clonotype was counted a few times. V and J are TRBV12-3 or TRBV12-4 and TRBJ2-5; 9 positions agree with TRBD2. The end of the DNA is better explained by TRBJ2-7, so the J call may be wrong. This CDR3 has 13 amino acids. CDR3 amino acids: CASRRTSAGEQYF. The DNA for the CDR3 is TGTGCCAGCAGGCGGACTAGCGCTGGCGAGCAGTACTTC.